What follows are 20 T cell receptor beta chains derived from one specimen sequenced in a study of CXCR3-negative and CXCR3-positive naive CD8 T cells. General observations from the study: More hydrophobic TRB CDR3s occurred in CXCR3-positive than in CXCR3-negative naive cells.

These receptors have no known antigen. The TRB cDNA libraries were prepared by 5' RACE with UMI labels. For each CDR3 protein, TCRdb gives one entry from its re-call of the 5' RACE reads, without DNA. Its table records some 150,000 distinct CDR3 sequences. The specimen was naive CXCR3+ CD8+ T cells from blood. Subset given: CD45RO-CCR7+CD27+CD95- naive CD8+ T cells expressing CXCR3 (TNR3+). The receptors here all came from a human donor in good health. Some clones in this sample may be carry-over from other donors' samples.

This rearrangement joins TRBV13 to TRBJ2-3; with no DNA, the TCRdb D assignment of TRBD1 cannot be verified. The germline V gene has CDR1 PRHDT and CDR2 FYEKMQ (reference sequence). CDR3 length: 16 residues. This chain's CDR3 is CASSRPGTGSTDTQYF.

CDR3 loop: CASSYSGVVDYGYTF. The chain combines TRBV6-5 with TRBJ1-2. The CDR3 has 15 amino acids. From germline, CDR1 is MNHEY and CDR2 SVGAGI.

The CDR3 region is CAISESWTGSSYNEQFF. J is TRBJ2-1 and V is TRBV10-3; the TCRdb call, TRBD1, lacks DNA for checking. This CDR3 spans 17 amino acids. CDR1 and CDR2 (germline): ENHRY, SYGVKD.

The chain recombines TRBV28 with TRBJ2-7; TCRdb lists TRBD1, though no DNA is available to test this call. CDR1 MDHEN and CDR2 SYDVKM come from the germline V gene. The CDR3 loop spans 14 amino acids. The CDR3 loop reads CASSPPGITYEQYF.

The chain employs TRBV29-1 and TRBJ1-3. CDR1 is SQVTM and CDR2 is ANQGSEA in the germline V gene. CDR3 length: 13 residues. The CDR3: CSVGPSSGNTIYF. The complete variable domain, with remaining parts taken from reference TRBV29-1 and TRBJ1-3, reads SAVISQKPSRDICQRGTSLTIQCQVDSQVTMMFWYRQQPGQSLTLIATANQGSEATYESGFVIDKFPISRPNLTFSTLTVSNMSPEDSSIYLCSVGPSSGNTIYFGEGSWLTVV.

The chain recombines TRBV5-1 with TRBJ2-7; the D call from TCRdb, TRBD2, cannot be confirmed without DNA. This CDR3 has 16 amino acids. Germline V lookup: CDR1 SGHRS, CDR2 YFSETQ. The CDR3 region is CASSLRQALTGYEQYF.

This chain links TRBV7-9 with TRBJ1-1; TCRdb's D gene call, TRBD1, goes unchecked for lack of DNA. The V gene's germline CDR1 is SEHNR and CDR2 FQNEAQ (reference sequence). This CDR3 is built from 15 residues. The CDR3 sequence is CASSPVTGGRVEAFF.

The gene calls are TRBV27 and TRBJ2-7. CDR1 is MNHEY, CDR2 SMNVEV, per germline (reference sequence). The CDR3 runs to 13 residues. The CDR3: CASRTTESYEQYF.

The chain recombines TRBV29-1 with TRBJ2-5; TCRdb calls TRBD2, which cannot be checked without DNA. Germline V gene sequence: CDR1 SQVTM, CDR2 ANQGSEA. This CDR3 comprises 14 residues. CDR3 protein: CSVLAPGPQETQYF. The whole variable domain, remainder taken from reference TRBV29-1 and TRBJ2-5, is SAVISQKPSRDICQRGTSLTIQCQVDSQVTMMFWYRQQPGQSLTLIATANQGSEATYESGFVIDKFPISRPNLTFSTLTVSNMSPEDSSIYLCSVLAPGPQETQYFGPGTRLLVL.

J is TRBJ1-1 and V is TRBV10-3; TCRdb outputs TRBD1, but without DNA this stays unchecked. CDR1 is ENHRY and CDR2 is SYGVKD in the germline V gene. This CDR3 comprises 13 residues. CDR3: CATQEGAVTEAFF.

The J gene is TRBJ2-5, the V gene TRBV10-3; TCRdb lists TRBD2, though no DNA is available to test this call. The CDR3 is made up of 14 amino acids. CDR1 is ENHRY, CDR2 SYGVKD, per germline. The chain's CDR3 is CAISELGEQETQYF.

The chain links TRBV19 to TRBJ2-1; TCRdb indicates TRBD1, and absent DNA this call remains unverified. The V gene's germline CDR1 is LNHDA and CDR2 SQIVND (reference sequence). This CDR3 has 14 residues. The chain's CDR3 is CASSIGSRAFEQFF.

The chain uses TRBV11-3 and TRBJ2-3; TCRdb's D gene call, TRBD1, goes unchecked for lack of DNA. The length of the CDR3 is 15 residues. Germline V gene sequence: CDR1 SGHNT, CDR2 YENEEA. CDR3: CASSSRDGRQDTQYF.

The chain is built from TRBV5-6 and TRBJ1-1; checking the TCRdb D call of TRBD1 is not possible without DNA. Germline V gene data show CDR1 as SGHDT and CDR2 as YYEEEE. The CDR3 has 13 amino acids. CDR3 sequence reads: CASSSGIGGEAFF.

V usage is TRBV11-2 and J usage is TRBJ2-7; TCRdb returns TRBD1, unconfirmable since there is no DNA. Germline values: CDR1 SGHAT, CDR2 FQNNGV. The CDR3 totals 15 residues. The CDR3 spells CASSHPGDGWYEQYF.

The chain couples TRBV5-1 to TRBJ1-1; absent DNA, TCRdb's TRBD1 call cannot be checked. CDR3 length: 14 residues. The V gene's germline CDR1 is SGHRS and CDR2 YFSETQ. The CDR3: CASRSTGTDREAFF.

This chain's CDR3 is CASTRGYTEAFF. The V call is TRBV28, the J call TRBJ1-1. Looked up from germline, CDR1 is MDHEN and CDR2 is SYDVKM. CDR3 size: 12 residues.

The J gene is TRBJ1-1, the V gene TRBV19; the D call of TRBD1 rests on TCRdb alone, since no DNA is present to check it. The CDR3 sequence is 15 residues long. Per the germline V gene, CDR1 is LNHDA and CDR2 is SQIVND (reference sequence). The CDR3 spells CASSLGQLKNTEAFF.

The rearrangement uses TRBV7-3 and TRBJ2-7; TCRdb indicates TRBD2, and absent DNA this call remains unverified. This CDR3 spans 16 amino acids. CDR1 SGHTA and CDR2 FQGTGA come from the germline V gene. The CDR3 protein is CASSLRGETSGVEQYF.

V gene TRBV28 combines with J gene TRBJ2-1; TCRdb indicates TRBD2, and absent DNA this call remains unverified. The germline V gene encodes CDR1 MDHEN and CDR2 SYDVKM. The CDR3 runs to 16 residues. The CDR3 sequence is CASSPSPLADHNEQFF. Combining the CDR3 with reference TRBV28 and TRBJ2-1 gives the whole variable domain DVKVTQSSRYLVKRTGEKVFLECVQDMDHENMFWYRQDPGLGLRLIYFSYDVKMKEKGDIPEGYSVSREKKERFSLILESASTNQTSMYLCASSPSPLADHNEQFFGPGTRLTVL.